This T cell receptor beta chain stems from a study of technical replicates of blood from a handful of donors. This CDR3 region has 12 residues. Germline V lookup: CDR1 LNHDA, CDR2 SQIVND (reference sequence). Between the trimmed V and J ends, which lost 3 bases and 8 bases, there was a span of 10 bases. The protocol was immunoSEQ multiplex PCR, while the TCRdb copy is restricted to in-frame clones and leaves out a portion. The sample lists about 62,000 clones, roughly 86% seen once, with around 4.8% in the top ten. This chain links TRBV19 with TRBJ1-2; TRBD1 is a possible D gene (6 bases). This clonotype originated in a human donor in good health. Some clones in this sample may be carry-over from other donors' samples. Sequenced material: PBMCs. For the CDR3, the DNA is TGTGCCAGTAGTATTGAGACAGGCGGCTACACCTTC. Its translation: CASSIETGGYTF.